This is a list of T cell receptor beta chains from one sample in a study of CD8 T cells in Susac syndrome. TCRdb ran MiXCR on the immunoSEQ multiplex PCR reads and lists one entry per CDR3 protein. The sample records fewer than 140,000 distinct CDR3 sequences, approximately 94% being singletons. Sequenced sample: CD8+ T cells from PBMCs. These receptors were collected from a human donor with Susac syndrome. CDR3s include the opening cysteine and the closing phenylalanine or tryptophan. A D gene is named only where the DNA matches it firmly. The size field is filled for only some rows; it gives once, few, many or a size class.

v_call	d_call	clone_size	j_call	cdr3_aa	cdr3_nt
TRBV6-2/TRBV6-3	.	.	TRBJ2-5	CASSYTSVETQYF	TGTGCCAGCAGTTACACGTCGGTTGAGACCCAGTACTTC
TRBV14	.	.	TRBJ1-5	CASSHAVGKRFDQPQHF	TGTGCCAGCAGCCACGCGGTGGGGAAGAGGTTCGATCAGCCCCAGCATTTT
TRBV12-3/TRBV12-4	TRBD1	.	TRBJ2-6	CASRTGTDSGANVLTF	TGTGCCAGCAGGACCGGGACAGACTCTGGGGCCAACGTCCTGACTTTC
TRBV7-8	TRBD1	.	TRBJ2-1	CASSPRDRASNEQFF	TGTGCCAGCAGCCCCCGGGACAGGGCTTCCAATGAGCAGTTCTTC
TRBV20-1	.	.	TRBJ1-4	CSARGETPTGNEKLFF	TGCAGTGCTAGAGGGGAGACACCAACTGGTAATGAAAAACTGTTTTTT
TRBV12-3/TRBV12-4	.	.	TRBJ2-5	CASSMEGSKETQYF	TGTGCCAGCAGCATGGAAGGGTCGAAAGAGACCCAGTACTTC
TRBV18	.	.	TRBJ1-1	CASSDPPDEAFF	TGTGCCAGCTCAGACCCCCCGGACGAAGCTTTCTTT
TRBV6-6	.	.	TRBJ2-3	CASSPRGGKDTQYF	TGTGCCAGCAGTCCACGGGGTGGGAAAGATACGCAGTATTTT
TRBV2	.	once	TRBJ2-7	CASSETPLEQYF	TGTGCCAGCAGTGAAACCCCACTCGAGCAGTACTTC
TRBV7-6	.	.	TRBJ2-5	CASSLFPHLQEQQETQYF	TGTGCCAGCAGCTTATTTCCGCACCTCCAGGAACAACAAGAGACCCAGTACTTC
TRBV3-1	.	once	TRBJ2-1	CASSKDPNEQFF	TGTGCCAGCAGCAAAGACCCCAATGAGCAGTTCTTC
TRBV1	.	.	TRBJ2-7	CTSSQEPSGAYEQYF	TGCACCAGCAGCCAAGAGCCTAGCGGGGCCTACGAGCAGTACTTC
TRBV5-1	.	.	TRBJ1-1	CASSLVQGRDTEAFF	TGCGCCAGCAGCTTGGTCCAGGGACGGGACACTGAAGCTTTCTTT
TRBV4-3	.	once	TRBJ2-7	CASSQGPTVSYEQYF	TGCGCCAGCAGCCAAGGCCCCACAGTCTCCTACGAGCAGTACTTC
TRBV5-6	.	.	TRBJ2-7	CASSDLRASAVGEQYF	TGTGCCAGCAGCGACCTCCGGGCTAGCGCTGTCGGGGAGCAGTACTTC
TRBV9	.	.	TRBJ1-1	CASSVMEFSEAFF	TGTGCCAGCAGCGTAATGGAGTTCTCTGAAGCTTTCTTT
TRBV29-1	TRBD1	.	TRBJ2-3	CSVVGQASSTDTQYF	TGCAGCGTTGTGGGACAGGCATCTAGCACAGATACGCAGTATTTT
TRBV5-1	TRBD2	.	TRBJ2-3	CASKLTGGYTDTQYF	TGCGCCAGCAAATTAACGGGAGGTTATACAGATACGCAGTATTTT
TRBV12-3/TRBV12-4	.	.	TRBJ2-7	CASSDSSSYEQYF	TGTGCCAGCAGTGACTCCTCGTCCTACGAGCAGTACTTC
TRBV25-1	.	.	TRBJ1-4	CASLLEGAANEKLFF	TGTGCCAGCCTCCTGGAGGGCGCGGCTAATGAAAAACTGTTTTTT
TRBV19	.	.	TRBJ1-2	CASSPSHPPNYGYTF	TGTGCCAGTAGTCCCTCGCATCCCCCAAACTATGGCTACACCTTC
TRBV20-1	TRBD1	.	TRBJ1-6	CSARGGQGPSPLHF	TGCAGTGCTAGGGGGGGACAGGGGCCTTCACCCCTCCACTTT
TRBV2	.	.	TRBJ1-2	CASSDRDGYTF	TGTGCCAGCAGTGACAGGGACGGCTACACCTTC
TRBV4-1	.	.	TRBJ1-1	CASSQDGAGEAFF	TGCGCCAGCAGCCAAGATGGCGCGGGTGAAGCTTTCTTT
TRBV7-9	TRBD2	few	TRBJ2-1	CASSLGLAGENEQFF	TGTGCCAGCAGCTTGGGGCTAGCGGGGGAAAATGAGCAGTTCTTC
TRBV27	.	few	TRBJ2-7	CASSLSGSYEQYF	TGTGCCAGCAGTTTGTCAGGATCCTACGAGCAGTACTTC
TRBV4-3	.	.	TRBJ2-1	CASSQGDYNEQFF	TGCGCCAGCAGCCAAGGGGACTACAATGAGCAGTTCTTC
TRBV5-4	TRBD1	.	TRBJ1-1	CASSLASTGEAFF	TGTGCCAGCAGCTTGGCCTCGACAGGGGAAGCTTTCTTT
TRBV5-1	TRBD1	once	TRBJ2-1	CASSSGQQEFF	TGCGCCAGCAGCTCGGGACAGCAGGAGTTCTTC
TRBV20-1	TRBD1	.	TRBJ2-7	CSARTGERYEQYF	TGCAGTGCTAGGACAGGGGAGCGGTACGAGCAGTACTTC
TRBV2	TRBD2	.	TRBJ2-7	CASSPAGDPLEQYF	TGTGCCAGCAGTCCGGCGGGGGACCCCCTGGAGCAGTACTTC
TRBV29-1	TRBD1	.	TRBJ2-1	CSVGPLGGHNEQFF	TGCAGCGTTGGACCCCTAGGGGGCCACAATGAGCAGTTCTTC
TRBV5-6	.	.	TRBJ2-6	CASRNLWAIHPGANVLTF	TGTGCCAGCAGGAACTTATGGGCGATTCATCCTGGGGCCAACGTCCTGACTTTC
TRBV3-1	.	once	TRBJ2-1	CASSPEPGGAYNEQFF	TGTGCCAGCAGCCCCGAACCGGGGGGCGCTTACAATGAGCAGTTCTTC
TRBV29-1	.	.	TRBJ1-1	CSVSRAGTEAFF	TGCAGCGTTTCCAGGGCGGGCACTGAAGCTTTCTTT
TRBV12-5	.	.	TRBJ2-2	CASVGETGELFF	TGTGCTAGTGTCGGGGAGACCGGGGAGCTGTTTTTT
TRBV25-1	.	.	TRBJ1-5	CASSEQGYNQPQHF	TGTGCCAGCAGTGAACAGGGTTACAATCAGCCCCAGCATTTT
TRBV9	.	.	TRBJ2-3	CASSVELAVDTQYF	TGTGCCAGCAGCGTAGAACTAGCCGTAGATACGCAGTATTTT
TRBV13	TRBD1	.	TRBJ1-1	CASSDREVDTEAFF	TGTGCCAGCAGCGACAGGGAAGTAGACACTGAAGCTTTCTTT
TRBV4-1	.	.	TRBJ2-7	CASSQYQGERAYEQYF	TGCGCCAGCAGCCAGTACCAGGGTGAGAGGGCGTACGAGCAGTACTTC
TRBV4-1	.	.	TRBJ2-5	CASSPLPGPLETQYF	TGCGCCAGCAGCCCCTTACCCGGACCGCTAGAGACCCAGTACTTC
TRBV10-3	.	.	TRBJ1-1	CAISEGGTEAFF	TGTGCCATCAGTGAAGGTGGCACTGAAGCTTTCTTT
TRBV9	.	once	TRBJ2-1	CASSVGLGGGNEQFF	TGTGCCAGCAGCGTTGGTCTTGGGGGAGGCAATGAGCAGTTCTTC
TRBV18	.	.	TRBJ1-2	CASSPGGGDGYTF	TGTGCCAGCTCACCAGGCGGGGGCGATGGCTACACCTTC
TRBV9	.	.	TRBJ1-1	CASSPTTDLNTEAFF	TGTGCCAGCAGCCCAACGACAGACTTGAACACTGAAGCTTTCTTT
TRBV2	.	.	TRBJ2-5	CASSESGTDPLQETQYF	TGTGCCAGCAGTGAATCGGGGACTGATCCTCTACAAGAGACCCAGTACTTC
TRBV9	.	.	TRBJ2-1	CASSLQRLPSSYNEQFF	TGTGCCAGCAGCTTACAAAGGCTCCCGAGCTCCTACAATGAGCAGTTCTTC
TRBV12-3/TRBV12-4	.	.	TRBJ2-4	CASSQTGVIQYF	TGTGCCAGCAGCCAGACAGGAGTCATTCAGTACTTC
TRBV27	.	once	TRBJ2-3	CASSLAGLSTDTQYF	TGTGCCAGCAGTTTGGCGGGTCTAAGCACAGATACGCAGTATTTT
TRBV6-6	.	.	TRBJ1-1	CASSYPYHPEAFF	TGTGCCAGCAGTTACCCCTACCACCCTGAAGCTTTCTTT
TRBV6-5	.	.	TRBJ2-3	CASSPLSPDTQYF	TGTGCCAGCAGTCCCCTTTCTCCAGATACGCAGTATTTT
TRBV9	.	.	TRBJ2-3	CASSVFGAATDTQYF	TGTGCCAGCAGCGTTTTCGGGGCGGCAACAGATACGCAGTATTTT
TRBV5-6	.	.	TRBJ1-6	CASSSGTGSPLHF	TGTGCCAGCAGCTCCGGGACGGGTTCACCCCTCCACTTT
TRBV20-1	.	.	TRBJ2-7	CSASPTGYEQYF	TGCAGTGCTAGCCCGACCGGCTACGAGCAGTACTTC
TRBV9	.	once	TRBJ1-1	CASSVDHNTEAFF	TGTGCCAGCAGCGTTGATCATAACACTGAAGCTTTCTTT